The 11 T cell receptor beta chains below were found in one sample sequenced in a study of blood T cell repertoires in COVID-19. The assay was immunoSEQ multiplex PCR, and TCRdb's table has in-frame clones only and misses some. The sample has more than 20,000 clones, 60% to 85% seen once. Sequenced sample: peripheral blood. All receptors derive from a man older than 75 with active or convalescent COVID-19.

This clone was seen only once. The gene calls are TRBV7-6 and TRBJ2-7; 9 nucleotides agree with TRBD2. The V gene end was trimmed by 5 bases and the J gene end by 0 bases; junction bases not matched to a gene: 2. There are 14 residues in the CDR3. The germline V gene encodes CDR1 SGHVS and CDR2 FNYEAQ. CDR3: CASSTLAGSYEQYF. The CDR3 DNA sequence: TGTGCCAGCAGCACACTAGCGGGCTCCTACGAGCAGTACTTC.

The rearrangement uses TRBV5-1 and TRBJ1-6; D gene unclear. The germline V and J ends were trimmed by 3 bases and 10 bases, with 14 bases remaining between them. Per the germline V gene, CDR1 is SGHRS and CDR2 is YFSETQ. The length of the CDR3 is 14 residues. The DNA for the CDR3 is TGCGCCAGCAGCTCACGACCGGGGATCTCACCCCTCCACTTT. This translates into CASSSRPGISPLHF. Together with reference TRBV5-1 and TRBJ1-6, the CDR3 gives the full variable domain: KAGVTQTPRYLIKTRGQQVTLSCSPISGHRSVSWYQQTPGQGLQFLFEYFSETQRNKGNFPGRFSGRQFSNSRSEMNVSTLELGDSALYLCASSSRPGISPLHFGNGTRLTVT.

V and J are TRBV5-4 and TRBJ2-5, with a weak D call TRBD2 (5 bases). The germline gives CDR1 SGHNT, CDR2 YYREEE (reference sequence). This CDR3 spans 14 amino acids. Deletions cut 4 bases from V and 5 bases from J, with 15 bases between. The CDR3 protein is CASSLPGFGETQYF. The CDR3 coding sequence is TGTGCCAGCAGCCTTCCGGGGTTCGGGGAGACCCAGTACTTC.

The rearrangement links TRBV18 to TRBJ1-4; D might be TRBD1 (5 bases). Germline-derived CDR1 and CDR2 are KGHSH and LQKENI. The CDR3 covers 15 residues. V lost 3 bases, J lost 5 bases, and 13 bases lay in between. Written as DNA, the CDR3 is TGTGCCAGCTCACCGTCAGGGAACCCAAATGAAAAACTGTTTTTT. It specifies CASSPSGNPNEKLFF.

This chain uses TRBV6-2 or TRBV6-3 with TRBJ2-7, with 8 bases lining up with TRBD1. With V trimmed by 4 bases and J by 2 bases, 10 bases remained unmatched. This CDR3 region has 16 residues. Germline values: CDR1 MNHEY, CDR2 SVGEGT. The CDR3 nucleotides are TGTGCCAGCAGTTTCGCCCAGGGGGCGTATACCTACGAGCAGTACTTC. Protein sequence: CASSFAQGAYTYEQYF.

The chain links TRBV7-3 to TRBJ2-3; no definite D call. The V end lost 5 bases, the J end lost 0 bases, and 9 bases lay between the germline ends. Germline lookup yields CDR1 SGHTA and CDR2 FQGTGA. CDR3 size: 14 residues. DNA for the CDR3: TGTGCCAGCAGCACGGGTCGGAGCACAGATACGCAGTATTTT. Translating gives CASSTGRSTDTQYF. The full variable domain, rest sourced from reference TRBV7-3 and TRBJ2-3, is GAGVSQTPSNKVTEKGKYVELRCDPISGHTALYWYRQSLGQGPEFLIYFQGTGAADDSGLPNDRFFAVRPEGSVSTLKIQRTERGDSAVYLCASSTGRSTDTQYFGPGTRLTVL.

By sample fraction, this clone is medium-sized. The chain is built from TRBV11-2 and TRBJ1-1; TRBD1 matches at 8 bases. V dropped 0 bases and J dropped 7; count of bases not matched to a gene: 7. The CDR3 has 15 residues. Looked up from germline, CDR1 is SGHAT and CDR2 is FQNNGV. The CDR3 here is CASSLDIRGQGEAFF. The CDR3 nucleotides read TGTGCCAGCAGCTTAGATATCAGGGGGCAAGGTGAAGCTTTCTTT.

This sequence joins TRBV7-8 and TRBJ1-5; 7 nucleotides agree with TRBD1. This CDR3 spans 13 amino acids. Germline V gene sequence: CDR1 SGHVS, CDR2 FQNEAQ. Trimming cost V 5 bases and J 6 bases; bases outside gene matches: 4. The CDR3 reads CASSKGAGQPQHF. CDR3 DNA sequence: TGTGCCAGCAGCAAGGGGGCCGGTCAGCCCCAGCATTTT.

This clone occurred once. The chain combines TRBV9 with TRBJ1-2; perhaps TRBD1 as D (5 bases). Per the germline V gene, CDR1 is SGDLS and CDR2 is YYNGEE. The CDR3 extends over 14 amino acids. V lost 3 bases, J lost 3 bases, and 12 bases lay in between. CDR3 protein: CASSAAQDYYGYTF. In nucleotides, the CDR3 is TGTGCCAGCAGCGCGGCACAGGATTACTATGGCTACACCTTC.

On this clone: Germline is not matched at one junction end, which may reflect a read error. The rearrangement links TRBV11-2 to TRBJ2-1; the D gene is possibly TRBD1 (6 bases). This CDR3 has 15 amino acids. CDR1 SGHAT and CDR2 FQNNGV come from the germline V gene. As DNA, the CDR3 is TGTGCCAGCAGCTTAGAAGGACAGACTTACACTGAGCAGTTCTTC. This gives the protein CASSLEGQTYTEQFF.

This chain uses TRBV18 with TRBJ1-6; TRBD1 aligns across 8 bases. With V trimmed by 5 bases and J by 5 bases, 2 bases remained unmatched. Per the germline V gene, CDR1 is KGHSH and CDR2 is LQKENI. This CDR3 is 14 amino acids long. The CDR3 sequence is CASSTDRDNSPLHF. The DNA for the CDR3 is TGTGCCAGCTCAACGGACAGGGATAATTCACCCCTCCACTTT.